These T cell receptor beta chains were read from a single sample in a study of shared clonotypes between healthy human individuals. Clones were read by immunoSEQ multiplex PCR, and TCRdb kept only the in-frame ones, dropping some. The repertoire has under 600,000 clones, roughly 95% of them found once; the top ten carry about 0.06%. Sequenced material: naive CD4+ T cells sorted from blood. The receptor source for this set is a woman in her twenties or thirties in good health. Both conserved end residues are part of each CDR3. Each record gives: V gene, D gene, J gene, clone size, CDR3 DNA, CDR3 protein. D genes are given only for firm matches. Expanded clones are given a class, and other clones once, few, many or no size at all.

>TRBV5-1|TRBD1|TRBJ2-5|NA
TGCGCCAGCAGCGGGTCCGGGACAGGGGAATGGGAGACCCAGTACTTC
CASSGSGTGEWETQYF
>TRBV5-8|NA|TRBJ2-3|NA
TGTGCCAGCAGCGCCGGGACCCCCAAGTTGGAGTATTTT
CASSAGTPKLEYF
>TRBV7-8|NA|TRBJ1-2|few
TGTGCCAGCACCACGAATCAAGGGGTGATCGGCGGCTACACCTTC
CASTTNQGVIGGYTF
>TRBV2|NA|TRBJ2-7|NA
TGTGCCAGCAGTCAGGGGAGCTCCTACGAGCAGTACTTC
CASSQGSSYEQYF
>TRBV6-5|NA|TRBJ1-4|NA
TGTGCCAGCAGACCGACAGTTACTAATGAAAAACTGTTTTTT
CASRPTVTNEKLFF
>TRBV2|TRBD1|TRBJ1-1|NA
TGTGCCAGCAGTGACATGGGGACAGCGAACACTGAAGCTTTCTTT
CASSDMGTANTEAFF
>TRBV30|TRBD1|TRBJ1-2|NA
TGTGCCTGGAGTTCGGGACAGGGCAATTACACCTTC
CAWSSGQGNYTF
>TRBV6-6|NA|TRBJ1-2|NA
TGTGCCAGCAGTTACACTAACTATGGCTACACCTTC
CASSYTNYGYTF
>TRBV25-1|NA|TRBJ2-7|NA
TGTGCCAGCAGTGAATATGGGGGACGAGGCAGGAACAATTACGAGCAGTACTTC
CASSEYGGRGRNNYEQYF
>TRBV19|TRBD1|TRBJ1-5|NA
TGTGCCAGTAGTATCGCAGGGGGGATAAGTCATCAGCCCCAGCATTTT
CASSIAGGISHQPQHF
>TRBV28|NA|TRBJ2-7|NA
TGTGCCAGCAGTTTACAGGGAATCCCCTACGAGCAGTACTTC
CASSLQGIPYEQYF
>TRBV4-1|NA|TRBJ1-2|NA
TGCGCCAGCAGCCAAGGGGGGTTCGGTGTTTCTAACTATGGCTACACCTTC
CASSQGGFGVSNYGYTF
>TRBV2|NA|TRBJ2-7|NA
TGTGCCAGCAGTGAGTATCCTAGGAGCGAGCAGTACTTC
CASSEYPRSEQYF
>TRBV5-1|TRBD2|TRBJ2-3|NA
TGCGCCAGCAGCTTAGGGGCGGGAGGGCCTGATACGCAGTATTTT
CASSLGAGGPDTQYF
>TRBV19|NA|TRBJ1-3|NA
TGTGCCAGTGCTACAGGGTTCTCTGGAAACACCATATATTTT
CASATGFSGNTIYF
>TRBV29-1|NA|TRBJ2-7|NA
TGCAGCGTTGGCCTGAGGAGGGGGGGACCCGAGGGCGAGCAGTACTTC
CSVGLRRGGPEGEQYF
>TRBV21-1|NA|TRBJ2-1|NA
TGTGCCAGCAGCAAAGAAAGTCCGACGGACAATCCACGGAGCTCCTACAATGAGCAGTTCTTC
CASSKESPTDNPRSSYNEQFF
>TRBV28|NA|TRBJ1-4|NA
TGTGCCAGCAGTTTAAGTCCGGGGAGGAAAAAACTGTTTTTT
CASSLSPGRKKLFF
>TRBV5-1|TRBD1|TRBJ1-3|NA
TGCGCCAGCAGCTCCGGGACAGTCTCTGGAAACACCATATATTTT
CASSSGTVSGNTIYF
>TRBV2|NA|TRBJ2-1|NA
TGTGCCAGCAGTGAAGGGTTGGTGGGCCTCGACAATGAGCAGTTCTTC
CASSEGLVGLDNEQFF
>TRBV10-3|NA|TRBJ2-7|NA
TGTGCCATCATCGCCGGGGTCGAGCAGTACTTC
CAIIAGVEQYF
>TRBV9|TRBD2|TRBJ2-5|NA
TGTGCCAGCAGCGTAGGGACTAGCGGTAGCCAAGAGACCCAGTACTTC
CASSVGTSGSQETQYF
>TRBV6-6|TRBD2|TRBJ2-7|once
TGTGCCAGCAGTCCTCAGGCTCCGGGACTAGGAGACGAGCAGTACTTC
CASSPQAPGLGDEQYF
>TRBV20-1|NA|TRBJ1-2|NA
TGCAGCGCCCAGAGAGACCATGGCTACACCTTC
CSAQRDHGYTF
>TRBV6-1|NA|TRBJ1-2|NA
TGTGCCAGCAGCGAGATGGAGGGGGTGAGAGGCTACACCTTC
CASSEMEGVRGYTF
>TRBV4-1|TRBD2|TRBJ2-2|NA
TGCGCCAGCAGCCCGGGACTAGCGGGAGGGAGGTACACCGGGGAGCTGTTTTTT
CASSPGLAGGRYTGELFF
>TRBV7-8|TRBD1|TRBJ2-2|NA
TGTGCCAGCAGCTTTCCGGGACAGGGGATTTCCGGGGAGCTGTTTTTT
CASSFPGQGISGELFF
>TRBV19|TRBD2|TRBJ2-3|once
TGTGCCAGTAGTACCCAAGGGTACGCGGGAGGTCCAGATACGCAGTATTTT
CASSTQGYAGGPDTQYF
>TRBV15|TRBD1|TRBJ1-2|NA
TGTGCCACCAGCACTCGGACAGGGAACTATGGCTACACCTTC
CATSTRTGNYGYTF
>TRBV18|TRBD1|TRBJ2-1|once
TGTGCCAGCTCATCGCGACAGGGCCCCTACAATGAGCAGTTCTTC
CASSSRQGPYNEQFF
>TRBV7-9|NA|TRBJ1-1|NA
TGTGCCAGCAGCAATAAGAGAGAGAACACTGAAGCTTTCTTT
CASSNKRENTEAFF
>TRBV5-8|NA|TRBJ2-1|NA
TGTGCCAGCAGCTTGGTTCCGGCTAGCGATCGGATATACAATGAGCAGTTCTTC
CASSLVPASDRIYNEQFF
>TRBV6-1|TRBD2|TRBJ2-1|NA
TGTGCCAGCAGCCATCTAGCGGACAATGAGCAGTTCTTC
CASSHLADNEQFF
>TRBV29-1|NA|TRBJ1-2|NA
TGCAGCGTTGAAGGGCAGTATGGCTACACCTTC
CSVEGQYGYTF
>TRBV23-1|NA|TRBJ1-5|NA
TGCGCCTTTTTCCTCATCCTCCGGGACAAAAATCAGCCCCAGCATTTT
CAFFLILRDKNQPQHF
>TRBV30|TRBD1|TRBJ1-4|NA
TGTGCCTGGAGTGTAGGGTTCACAGGGGGCCCTGCTACTAATGAAAAACTGTTTTTT
CAWSVGFTGGPATNEKLFF
>TRBV11-2|NA|TRBJ2-5|NA
TGTGCCAGCAGCTCGTTCCGGGGGGCCCAAGAGACCCAGTACTTC
CASSSFRGAQETQYF